The rows below give T cell receptor beta chains drawn from one sample of a study of T cells in Graves' hyperthyroidism and ophthalmopathy. TCRdb re-called the multiplex PCR reads through MiXCR, storing one row per CDR3 protein. The top ten clones hold approximately 48% of a sample with about half a million distinct CDR3 sequences, roughly 21% of them seen once. The specimen was blood. The receptors originated from a man between 40 and 49 years old with Graves' ophthalmopathy. CDR3s include the opening cysteine and the closing phenylalanine or tryptophan. A D gene is named only where the DNA matches it firmly. Only part of the rows carry a size: once, few, many, or a class if the clone is expanded.

clone size: NA; V gene: TRBV10-3; J gene: TRBJ2-7; D gene: NA; CDR3 protein: CAISESRTEQYF; CDR3 DNA: TGTGCCATCAGTGAGAGTAGGACCGAGCAGTACTTC
clone size: NA; V gene: TRBV7-3; J gene: TRBJ2-3; D gene: NA; CDR3 protein: CASSFGKGRTDTQYF; CDR3 DNA: TGTGCCAGCAGCTTCGGGAAGGGGCGCACAGATACGCAGTATTTT
clone size: NA; V gene: TRBV6-1; J gene: TRBJ2-3; D gene: NA; CDR3 protein: CASGDSLTDTQYF; CDR3 DNA: TGTGCCAGCGGTGACAGCCTCACAGATACGCAGTATTTT
clone size: many; V gene: TRBV18; J gene: TRBJ1-5; D gene: NA; CDR3 protein: CASSPPWQGNQPQHF; CDR3 DNA: TGTGCCAGCTCACCCCCCTGGCAGGGCAATCAGCCCCAGCATTTT
clone size: many; V gene: TRBV12-3/TRBV12-4; J gene: TRBJ2-3; D gene: TRBD2; CDR3 protein: CASSLRGLAGARDTQYF; CDR3 DNA: TGTGCCAGCAGTTTGCGGGGACTAGCGGGAGCAAGAGATACGCAGTATTTT
clone size: NA; V gene: TRBV12-3/TRBV12-4; J gene: TRBJ2-2; D gene: NA; CDR3 protein: CASSQGTTSGELFF; CDR3 DNA: TGTGCCAGCAGTCAGGGAACGACGAGCGGGGAGCTGTTTTTT
clone size: many; V gene: TRBV12-3/TRBV12-4; J gene: TRBJ2-5; D gene: NA; CDR3 protein: CASSPLQDGETQYF; CDR3 DNA: TGTGCCAGCAGTCCGTTACAGGACGGGGAGACCCAGTACTTC
clone size: many; V gene: TRBV20-1; J gene: TRBJ2-7; D gene: NA; CDR3 protein: CSARERSSSYEQYF; CDR3 DNA: TGCAGTGCTAGAGAGCGGTCCAGCTCCTACGAGCAGTACTTC
clone size: NA; V gene: TRBV7-9; J gene: TRBJ2-7; D gene: TRBD1; CDR3 protein: CASSPTDRVSYEQYF; CDR3 DNA: TGTGCCAGCAGCCCCACAGACAGGGTTTCCTACGAGCAGTACTTC
clone size: NA; V gene: TRBV20-1; J gene: TRBJ1-2; D gene: NA; CDR3 protein: CSARESGEYGYTF; CDR3 DNA: TGCAGTGCTAGAGAGTCAGGGGAGTATGGCTACACCTTC
clone size: NA; V gene: TRBV2; J gene: TRBJ2-1; D gene: TRBD1; CDR3 protein: CASSEGTGGLNEQFF; CDR3 DNA: TGTGCCAGCAGTGAAGGGACAGGGGGTCTCAATGAGCAGTTCTTC
clone size: NA; V gene: TRBV15; J gene: TRBJ2-5; D gene: NA; CDR3 protein: CATSREAYQETQYF; CDR3 DNA: TGTGCCACCAGCAGAGAAGCGTACCAAGAGACCCAGTACTTC
clone size: NA; V gene: TRBV7-9; J gene: TRBJ2-5; D gene: TRBD1; CDR3 protein: CASSSRDRGTETQYF; CDR3 DNA: TGTGCCAGCAGCTCCCGGGACAGGGGGACGGAGACCCAGTACTTC
clone size: NA; V gene: TRBV6-2/TRBV6-3; J gene: TRBJ2-7; D gene: TRBD1; CDR3 protein: CASSYRNPRTGPSYEQYF; CDR3 DNA: TGTGCCAGCAGTTACCGAAACCCCCGGACAGGGCCTTCCTACGAGCAGTACTTC
clone size: few; V gene: TRBV6-2/TRBV6-3; J gene: TRBJ2-3; D gene: TRBD2; CDR3 protein: CASPPKREKRGTDTQYF; CDR3 DNA: TGTGCCAGCCCACCAAAGCGGGAGAAGAGAGGCACAGATACGCAGTATTTT
clone size: many; V gene: TRBV20-1; J gene: TRBJ1-6; D gene: NA; CDR3 protein: CSASGWGNSPLHF; CDR3 DNA: TGCAGTGCTTCAGGGTGGGGGAATTCACCCCTCCACTTT